These T cell receptor beta chains were read from a single sample in a study of CD8 T cells in Susac syndrome. MiXCR, run by TCRdb on the immunoSEQ multiplex PCR reads, gives a single entry per CDR3 protein. The repertoire holds 250,000 to 300,000 distinct CDR3 sequences, with approximately 90% as singletons. Sample: CD8+ T cells from PBMCs. Receptor source: a human donor with multiple sclerosis. The CDR3 runs from the conserved cysteine through the conserved F or W. The order of the fields is D gene, V gene, J gene, CDR3 length, clone size, CDR3 DNA, CDR3 protein. The D gene is left open where the match is weak. Clone size is not always given. Where it is, it says once, few, many or a class for expanded clones.

d_call: TRBD2; v_call: TRBV2; j_call: TRBJ2-7; cdr3_length: 13; clone_size: once; cdr3_nt: TGTGCCAGCACCCGGGGGGACTCCTACGAGCAGTACTTC; cdr3_aa: CASTRGDSYEQYF
d_call: NA; v_call: TRBV7-9; j_call: TRBJ2-6; cdr3_length: 16; clone_size: NA; cdr3_nt: TGTGCCAGTCAGGGAGCGGTTGTCCCTGGGGCCAACGTCCTGACTTTC; cdr3_aa: CASQGAVVPGANVLTF
d_call: NA; v_call: TRBV2; j_call: TRBJ2-7; cdr3_length: 14; clone_size: NA; cdr3_nt: TGTGCCAGCAGAGGGGGGCTCCGGTCCTACGAGCAGTACTTC; cdr3_aa: CASRGGLRSYEQYF
d_call: TRBD1; v_call: TRBV9; j_call: TRBJ2-2; cdr3_length: 17; clone_size: NA; cdr3_nt: TGTGCCAGCAGCGGCCCCCGGACAGGGGCGAACACCGGGGAGCTGTTTTTT; cdr3_aa: CASSGPRTGANTGELFF
d_call: NA; v_call: TRBV19; j_call: TRBJ1-2; cdr3_length: 14; clone_size: NA; cdr3_nt: TGTGCCAGTAGTACAGGAGGAAACTACTATGGCTACACCTTC; cdr3_aa: CASSTGGNYYGYTF
d_call: NA; v_call: TRBV6-6; j_call: TRBJ1-4; cdr3_length: 14; clone_size: NA; cdr3_nt: TGTGCCAGCAGTGACACCCGCGGGGGTGAAAAACTGTTTTTT; cdr3_aa: CASSDTRGGEKLFF
d_call: NA; v_call: TRBV27; j_call: TRBJ2-2; cdr3_length: 14; clone_size: NA; cdr3_nt: TGTGCCAGCAGCTCCCTGTCGGGCACCGGGGAGCTGTTTTTT; cdr3_aa: CASSSLSGTGELFF
d_call: TRBD2; v_call: TRBV20-1; j_call: TRBJ2-1; cdr3_length: 14; clone_size: NA; cdr3_nt: TGCAGTGCTAGTCTAGCGGACGGCTCACCTGAGCAGTTCTTC; cdr3_aa: CSASLADGSPEQFF
d_call: TRBD2; v_call: TRBV29-1; j_call: TRBJ2-7; cdr3_length: 15; clone_size: once; cdr3_nt: TGCAGCGTTGAAGGACTAGCGGGAGCGGCCTACGAGCAGTACTTC; cdr3_aa: CSVEGLAGAAYEQYF
d_call: TRBD2; v_call: TRBV29-1; j_call: TRBJ2-1; cdr3_length: 14; clone_size: NA; cdr3_nt: TGCAGCGTTGAGGGGGTCGGGGGGAACAATGAGCAGTTCTTC; cdr3_aa: CSVEGVGGNNEQFF
d_call: NA; v_call: TRBV2; j_call: TRBJ2-3; cdr3_length: 14; clone_size: NA; cdr3_nt: TGTGCCGGTACCTCCTTCGGCCAAGGAGATACGCAGTATTTT; cdr3_aa: CAGTSFGQGDTQYF
d_call: TRBD2; v_call: TRBV20-1; j_call: TRBJ2-3; cdr3_length: 14; clone_size: once; cdr3_nt: TGCAGTGCTACCATTAGCGGGGGCACAGATACGCAGTATTTT; cdr3_aa: CSATISGGTDTQYF
d_call: NA; v_call: TRBV12-3/TRBV12-4; j_call: TRBJ2-4; cdr3_length: 16; clone_size: NA; cdr3_nt: TGTGCCAGCAGGGACTCGATCTCCCTAGCCAAAAACATTCAGTACTTC; cdr3_aa: CASRDSISLAKNIQYF
d_call: NA; v_call: TRBV20-1; j_call: TRBJ2-3; cdr3_length: 15; clone_size: NA; cdr3_nt: TGCAGTGCTAGGGTCGGAATCCCAATCACAGATACGCAGTATTTT; cdr3_aa: CSARVGIPITDTQYF
d_call: NA; v_call: TRBV5-6; j_call: TRBJ2-2; cdr3_length: 16; clone_size: NA; cdr3_nt: TGTGCCAGCAGCTTGGGAGACGAGGGGTGGACCGGGGAGCTGTTTTTT; cdr3_aa: CASSLGDEGWTGELFF
d_call: NA; v_call: TRBV6-2/TRBV6-3; j_call: TRBJ2-1; cdr3_length: 12; clone_size: NA; cdr3_nt: TGTGCCACGGGTAAGGTCCACAATGAGCAGTTCTTC; cdr3_aa: CATGKVHNEQFF
d_call: TRBD2; v_call: TRBV6-2/TRBV6-3; j_call: TRBJ2-1; cdr3_length: 18; clone_size: few; cdr3_nt: TGTGCCAGCAGCCCACTCCCGGAGCGGGAGTGGTCCTACAATGAGCAGTTCTTC; cdr3_aa: CASSPLPEREWSYNEQFF
d_call: TRBD2; v_call: TRBV6-2/TRBV6-3; j_call: TRBJ2-1; cdr3_length: 18; clone_size: NA; cdr3_nt: TGTGCCAGCAGCCCTTGGCGTGGACTAGCGGGAGGCTACAATGAGCAGTTCTTC; cdr3_aa: CASSPWRGLAGGYNEQFF
d_call: TRBD1; v_call: TRBV20-1; j_call: TRBJ1-5; cdr3_length: 13; clone_size: NA; cdr3_nt: TGCAGTTCACAGGGGGATAGCAATCAGCCCCAGCATTTT; cdr3_aa: CSSQGDSNQPQHF
d_call: TRBD2; v_call: TRBV29-1; j_call: TRBJ2-5; cdr3_length: 15; clone_size: NA; cdr3_nt: TGCAGCGTCGAAACTAGCGGGGGGTCCCAAGAGACCCAGTACTTC; cdr3_aa: CSVETSGGSQETQYF
d_call: NA; v_call: TRBV5-6; j_call: TRBJ1-4; cdr3_length: 16; clone_size: NA; cdr3_nt: TGTGCCAGCAGCCCTCTTGAGGGGGTGGGGAATGAAAAACTGTTTTTT; cdr3_aa: CASSPLEGVGNEKLFF
d_call: TRBD2; v_call: TRBV12-3/TRBV12-4; j_call: TRBJ2-1; cdr3_length: 17; clone_size: NA; cdr3_nt: TGTGCCAGCACCCGTGGGACTAGCGGGAGGCTTTACAATGAGCAGTTCTTC; cdr3_aa: CASTRGTSGRLYNEQFF
d_call: TRBD2; v_call: TRBV6-2/TRBV6-3; j_call: TRBJ2-7; cdr3_length: 16; clone_size: NA; cdr3_nt: TGTGCCAGCAGTTACCCGGGACTAGCGGGGTTCTACGAGCAGTACTTC; cdr3_aa: CASSYPGLAGFYEQYF
d_call: NA; v_call: TRBV19; j_call: TRBJ1-1; cdr3_length: 11; clone_size: NA; cdr3_nt: TGTGCCAGTAGTGCGAACACTGAAGCTTTCTTT; cdr3_aa: CASSANTEAFF
d_call: NA; v_call: TRBV5-1; j_call: TRBJ1-2; cdr3_length: 17; clone_size: NA; cdr3_nt: TGCGCCAGCAGCCTGATAGGATGGCAGAGAAGGAGGTATGGCTACACCTTC; cdr3_aa: CASSLIGWQRRRYGYTF
d_call: NA; v_call: TRBV28; j_call: TRBJ2-7; cdr3_length: 13; clone_size: few; cdr3_nt: TGTGCCAGCAGTTGGGCAGAGACCTACGAGCAGTACTTC; cdr3_aa: CASSWAETYEQYF
d_call: NA; v_call: TRBV30; j_call: TRBJ1-2; cdr3_length: 11; clone_size: NA; cdr3_nt: TGTGCCTGGATAGAAGACTATGGCTACACCTTC; cdr3_aa: CAWIEDYGYTF
d_call: NA; v_call: TRBV28; j_call: TRBJ2-7; cdr3_length: 14; clone_size: NA; cdr3_nt: TGTGCCAGCAGTTTCGGCAGGGTGAACTACGAGCAGTACTTC; cdr3_aa: CASSFGRVNYEQYF
d_call: TRBD2; v_call: TRBV20-1; j_call: TRBJ2-1; cdr3_length: 14; clone_size: NA; cdr3_nt: TGCAGTGCTAGGATTAGCGGGAAAATCTATGAGCAGTTCTTC; cdr3_aa: CSARISGKIYEQFF
d_call: NA; v_call: TRBV19; j_call: TRBJ1-5; cdr3_length: 15; clone_size: NA; cdr3_nt: TGTGCCAGTACCCTCGGACAGAATAGCAATCAGCCCCAGCATTTT; cdr3_aa: CASTLGQNSNQPQHF
d_call: NA; v_call: TRBV2; j_call: TRBJ2-7; cdr3_length: 12; clone_size: NA; cdr3_nt: TGTGGGGGTCGGGGGGCCACCTACGAGCAGTACTTC; cdr3_aa: CGGRGATYEQYF
d_call: NA; v_call: TRBV3-1; j_call: TRBJ1-1; cdr3_length: 12; clone_size: NA; cdr3_nt: TGTGCCAGCAGCCATGGGTTCACTGAAGCTTTCTTT; cdr3_aa: CASSHGFTEAFF
d_call: TRBD1; v_call: TRBV29-1; j_call: TRBJ2-3; cdr3_length: 15; clone_size: NA; cdr3_nt: TGCAGCGTTGAAGGACAGGGAGAATGGACAGATACGCAGTATTTT; cdr3_aa: CSVEGQGEWTDTQYF
d_call: TRBD1; v_call: TRBV7-9; j_call: TRBJ1-5; cdr3_length: 15; clone_size: NA; cdr3_nt: TGTGCCAGCAGCGGGACAGCCTCCAGCAATCAGCCCCAGCATTTT; cdr3_aa: CASSGTASSNQPQHF
d_call: NA; v_call: TRBV7-9; j_call: TRBJ1-2; cdr3_length: 13; clone_size: once; cdr3_nt: TGTGCCAGCACCGAAAGTCTGAACTATGGCTACACCTTC; cdr3_aa: CASTESLNYGYTF
d_call: TRBD2; v_call: TRBV9; j_call: TRBJ2-3; cdr3_length: 16; clone_size: NA; cdr3_nt: TGTGCCAGCAGCAAGAGCGGGAGGGCCGGCACAGATACGCAGTATTTT; cdr3_aa: CASSKSGRAGTDTQYF
d_call: NA; v_call: TRBV19; j_call: TRBJ2-5; cdr3_length: 14; clone_size: NA; cdr3_nt: TGTGCCAGTAGTAGCAGGAGGGACCAAGAGACCCAGTACTTC; cdr3_aa: CASSSRRDQETQYF
d_call: NA; v_call: TRBV7-9; j_call: TRBJ1-1; cdr3_length: 12; clone_size: NA; cdr3_nt: TGTGCCAGCAGCTTAGGGGCCGTTGAAGCTTTCTTT; cdr3_aa: CASSLGAVEAFF
d_call: NA; v_call: TRBV7-9; j_call: TRBJ2-7; cdr3_length: 13; clone_size: NA; cdr3_nt: TGTGCCAGCAGCGCACCTAGCGCCTACGAGCAGTACTTC; cdr3_aa: CASSAPSAYEQYF
d_call: TRBD2; v_call: TRBV9; j_call: TRBJ2-2; cdr3_length: 15; clone_size: NA; cdr3_nt: TGTGCCAGCAGCGTGGGACTAGCGGGAACCGGGGAGCTGTTTTTT; cdr3_aa: CASSVGLAGTGELFF
d_call: NA; v_call: TRBV11-2; j_call: TRBJ2-3; cdr3_length: 13; clone_size: NA; cdr3_nt: TGTGCCAGCAGCTTGGTATCGGCCGATACGCAGTATTTT; cdr3_aa: CASSLVSADTQYF
d_call: NA; v_call: TRBV12-3/TRBV12-4; j_call: TRBJ2-2; cdr3_length: 17; clone_size: NA; cdr3_nt: TGTGCCAGCAGTCCACCCCAGCGTATGGTGGACACCGGGGAGCTGTTTTTT; cdr3_aa: CASSPPQRMVDTGELFF
d_call: NA; v_call: TRBV9; j_call: TRBJ2-5; cdr3_length: 14; clone_size: NA; cdr3_nt: TGTGCCAGCAGCGTACAGCCCAGGAAAGAGACCCAGTACTTC; cdr3_aa: CASSVQPRKETQYF
d_call: NA; v_call: TRBV20-1; j_call: TRBJ1-5; cdr3_length: 15; clone_size: NA; cdr3_nt: TGCAGTGCTAGAGATAGAGGGGGTGCCAATCAGCCCCAGCATTTT; cdr3_aa: CSARDRGGANQPQHF
d_call: NA; v_call: TRBV7-8; j_call: TRBJ1-5; cdr3_length: 16; clone_size: NA; cdr3_nt: TGTGCCAGCAGCCTAGACTGGACAGTTGGCAATCAGCCCCAGCATTTT; cdr3_aa: CASSLDWTVGNQPQHF